This TCR beta chain was sequenced during a study of cytomegalovirus exposure and HLA in healthy donors. PCR involved 60 Vbeta and 13 Jbeta primers. The assay was immunoSEQ multiplex PCR, and TCRdb's table has in-frame clones only and misses some. The table lists approximately 150,000 clones, approximately 73% of them singletons. On this clone itself: What it binds is unknown.

This CDR3 comprises 16 residues. V lost 5 bases, J lost 4 bases, and 12 bases stayed unmatched. Per the germline V gene, CDR1 is SGHAT and CDR2 is FQNNGV. Study-wide findings and caveats: Prior analysis indicated that the majority of TCR beta V segments exhibited productivity approximately 87% or approximately 30% of the time.

This sequence was found in a woman aged 18-30 years in good health and CMV-seropositive. Material for sequencing was PBMCs. This sequence joins TRBV11-2 and TRBJ2-7; 9 bases map to TRBD1. CDR3 amino acids: CASSALGQGRMYEQYF. The CDR3 bases are TGTGCCAGCAGCGCCCTGGGACAGGGAAGAATGTACGAGCAGTACTTC. Full variable domain (remainder filled in from reference TRBV11-2 and TRBJ2-7): EAGVAQSPRYKIIEKRQSVAFWCNPISGHATLYWYQQILGQGPKLLIQFQNNGVVDDSQLPKDRFSAERLKGVDSTLKIQPAKLEDSAVYLCASSALGQGRMYEQYFGPGTRLTVT.